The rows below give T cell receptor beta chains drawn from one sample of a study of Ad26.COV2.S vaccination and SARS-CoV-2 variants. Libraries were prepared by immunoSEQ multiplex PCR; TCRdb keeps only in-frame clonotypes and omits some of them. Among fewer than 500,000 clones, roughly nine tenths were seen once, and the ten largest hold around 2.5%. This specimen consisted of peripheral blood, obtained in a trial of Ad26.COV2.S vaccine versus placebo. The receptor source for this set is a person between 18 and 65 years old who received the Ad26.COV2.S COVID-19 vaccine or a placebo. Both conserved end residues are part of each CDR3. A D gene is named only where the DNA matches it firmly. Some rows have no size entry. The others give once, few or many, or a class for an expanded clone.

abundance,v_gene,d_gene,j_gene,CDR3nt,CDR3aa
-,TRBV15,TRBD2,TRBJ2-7,TGTGCCACCAGCAGAGATCTAGGTAGCGGGGCCTCCTACGAGCAGTACTTC,CATSRDLGSGASYEQYF
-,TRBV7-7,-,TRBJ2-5,TGTGCTAGCAGCTTAGTACCAGGCCAAGAGACCCAGTACTTC,CASSLVPGQETQYF
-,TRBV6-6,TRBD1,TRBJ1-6,TGTGCCAGCCGGGGGGACAGGGTTTCATCCCCCCTCCACTTT,CASRGDRVSSPLHF
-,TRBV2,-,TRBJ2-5,TGTGCCAGCAGTGAAGCGCACCAGCACGGGACCCCGAACTTC,CASSEAHQHGTPNF
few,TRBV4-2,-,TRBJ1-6,TGTGCCAGCAGCCAAGCATTGGGTAATTCACCCCTCCACTTT,CASSQALGNSPLHF
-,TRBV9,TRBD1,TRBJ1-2,TGTGCCAGCAGCTCCACGTCCGGGACAGACTATGGCTACACCTTC,CASSSTSGTDYGYTF
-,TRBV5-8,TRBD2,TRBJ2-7,TGTGCCAGCAGCCCGGGTCGGGGGGACTACGAGCAGTACTTC,CASSPGRGDYEQYF
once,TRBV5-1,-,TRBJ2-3,TGCGCCAGCAGCTTTTGGCAGGGCGATACGCAGTATTTT,CASSFWQGDTQYF
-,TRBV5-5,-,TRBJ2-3,TGTGCCAGCAGGCTTAGGTCAGGACAGAGCACAGATACGCAGTATTTT,CASRLRSGQSTDTQYF
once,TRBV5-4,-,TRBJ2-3,TGTGCCAGCAGCTTTCCGGACGAGAGCACAGATACGCAGTATTTT,CASSFPDESTDTQYF
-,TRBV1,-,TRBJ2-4,TGCACCAGCAGCCTCTGCGCGGGAGAATGCGAAGACATTCAGTACTTC,CTSSLCAGECEDIQYF
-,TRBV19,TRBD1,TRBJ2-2,TGTGCCAGTAGGACCGACAGGGGGGTTTCCCGGGAGCTGTTTTTT,CASRTDRGVSRELFF
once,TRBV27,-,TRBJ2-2,TGTGCCAGCACCTTGGGACAACCACTAGGTCCCGGGGAGCTGTTTTTT,CASTLGQPLGPGELFF
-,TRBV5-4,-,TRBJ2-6,TGTGCCAGCAGCTCCTGGCAGGCTGGGGCCAACGTCCTGACTTTC,CASSSWQAGANVLTF
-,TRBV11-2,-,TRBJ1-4,TGTGCCAGCAGCACCTACACAGGAGGGTTCTATGAAAAACTGTTTTTT,CASSTYTGGFYEKLFF
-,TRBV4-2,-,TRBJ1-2,TGTGCCAGCAGCCAAGATTTGGGGCAGGGGAACTATGGCTACACCTTC,CASSQDLGQGNYGYTF
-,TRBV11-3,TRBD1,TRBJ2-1,TGTGCCAGCAGCTTAGAGGGACAGTTGTATGAGCAGTTCTTC,CASSLEGQLYEQFF
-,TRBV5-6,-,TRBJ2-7,TGTGCCAGCAGCCCTCGGGTCGGTTCCTACGAGCAGTACTTC,CASSPRVGSYEQYF
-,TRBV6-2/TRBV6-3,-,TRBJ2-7,TGTGCCAGCAGTTACCGAGGGTACGAGCAGTACTTC,CASSYRGYEQYF
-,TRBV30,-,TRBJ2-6,TGTGCCTGGAGTTTCCCGGGGGCAGCTGGGGCCAACGTCCTGACTTTC,CAWSFPGAAGANVLTF
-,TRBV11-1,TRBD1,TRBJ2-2,TGTGCCAGCAGCTGGACAGGGACTGGGGAGCTGTTTTTT,CASSWTGTGELFF
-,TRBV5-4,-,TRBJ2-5,TGTGCCAGCAGCCGGGACACACAAGAGACCCAGTACTTC,CASSRDTQETQYF
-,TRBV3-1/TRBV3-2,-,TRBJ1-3,TGTGCCAGCAGAGCGACAGGCCTCTCTGGAAACACCATATATTTT,CASRATGLSGNTIYF